The 21 T cell receptor beta chains below were found in one sample sequenced in a study of blood T cell repertoires in COVID-19. Assay used: immunoSEQ multiplex PCR; TCRdb lists only in-frame clones, some missing. The sample lists tens of thousands of clones; roughly 89% were seen once. Input material: peripheral blood. Source of these receptors: a man between 60 and 75 years old with active or convalescent COVID-19.

V gene TRBV5-4 combines with J gene TRBJ1-2; the match to TRBD1 covers 9 bases. V gave up 5 bases and J gave up 4 bases; unmatched junction bases: 15. The CDR3 has 17 residues. Germline V gene sequence: CDR1 SGHNT, CDR2 YYREEE (reference sequence). This chain's CDR3 is CASSSRGTGHLSYGYTF. The CDR3 DNA is TGTGCCAGCAGTAGCCGGGGGACAGGGCATCTAAGCTATGGCTACACCTTC.

This clone was detected only once. The genes are TRBV5-1 and TRBJ2-6, with 7 positions matching TRBD2. V shed 9 bases, J shed 2 bases, and the junction held 8 bases outside the gene matches. This CDR3 has 15 amino acids. The V gene's germline CDR1 is SGHRS and CDR2 YFSETQ. The CDR3 sequence is CATGLGGTGANVLTF. The CDR3 bases are TGCGCCACCGGTCTCGGGGGGACTGGGGCCAACGTCCTGACTTTC. Based on the CDR3 plus reference TRBV5-1 and TRBJ2-6, the full variable domain is KAGVTQTPRYLIKTRGQQVTLSCSPISGHRSVSWYQQTPGQGLQFLFEYFSETQRNKGNFPGRFSGRQFSNSRSEMNVSTLELGDSALYLCATGLGGTGANVLTFGAGSRLTVL.

V is TRBV18 and J is TRBJ1-4, with 9 bases that match TRBD1. With 3 bases clipped from V and 14 bases from J, the junction kept 16 bases outside the gene matches. The CDR3 covers 16 residues. Germline CDR1 reads KGHSH; CDR2 reads LQKENI. The CDR3 nucleotides read TGTGCCAGCTCACCTACCCAAAGGACCGGGACAGGGATTCTGTTTTTT. It codes for CASSPTQRTGTGILFF.

The chain links TRBV15 to TRBJ2-7; 8 bases line up with TRBD2. The CDR3 runs to 15 residues. The germline CDR1 and CDR2 sequences are LNHNV and YYDKDF (reference sequence). Trimming at V came to 1 base and at J to 6 bases, leaving 8 bases not matched to a gene. In nucleotides, the CDR3 is TGTGCCACCAGCAGAGGTGGGACTAGGGATTCCGAGCAGTACTTC. It codes for CATSRGGTRDSEQYF.

The rearrangement links TRBV2 to TRBJ1-1, with D tentatively TRBD1 (5 bases). CDR3 length equals 14 residues. Germline CDR1 and CDR2: SNHLY and FYNNEI. Trimming shortened V by 6 bases and J by 4 bases, and 15 bases separated the two germline ends. CDR3 region: CASRGLGESTEAFF. CDR3 in DNA: TGTGCCAGCAGGGGGTTAGGGGAAAGCACTGAAGCTTTCTTT.

This chain connects TRBV27 to TRBJ2-5, with 8 bases matching TRBD1. The CDR3 is 16 residues long. J lost 2 bases, V lost 5 bases, and 10 bases had no gene match. The V gene's germline CDR1 is MNHEY and CDR2 SMNVEV (reference sequence). The CDR3 reads CASSNVPTGGQETQYF. DNA of the CDR3: TGTGCCAGCAGTAATGTCCCAACAGGGGGTCAAGAGACCCAGTACTTC.

The V and J genes are TRBV6-2 or TRBV6-3 and TRBJ2-7; 9 nucleotides align to TRBD2. Trimming at V came to 6 bases and at J to 3 bases, leaving 3 bases not matched to a gene. Germline CDR1 reads MNHEY; CDR2 reads SVGEGT. The CDR3 totals 13 residues. As DNA, the CDR3 is TGTGCCAGCAGCCTAGCGGGATACTACGAGCAGTACTTC. As protein: CASSLAGYYEQYF.

This clone was seen only once. The gene calls are TRBV7-9 and TRBJ2-5; D may be TRBD1 (7 bases). CDR1 SEHNR and CDR2 FQNEAQ come from the germline V gene (reference sequence). V shed 8 bases and J shed 5 bases, with 15 bases lying between them. This CDR3 has 13 amino acids. CDR3 sequence: CASGYRGGETQYF. Here the CDR3 DNA reads TGTGCCAGCGGTTACAGGGGAGGCGAGACCCAGTACTTC.

The J gene is TRBJ1-2, the V gene TRBV11-3; 7 nucleotides line up with TRBD1. The CDR3 covers 14 residues. V dropped 10 bases and J dropped 4; count of bases not matched to a gene: 12. Germline values: CDR1 SGHNT, CDR2 YENEEA. CDR3 sequence (DNA): TGTGCCAATATGCGACAGGGTTGCGTCTATGGCTACACCTTC. Amino acids: CANMRQGCVYGYTF.

The V and J genes are TRBV11-2 and TRBJ2-1; 7 nucleotides align to TRBD2. This CDR3 is built from 15 residues. Germline assignment: CDR1 SGHAT and CDR2 FQNNGV. With 5 bases clipped from V and 5 bases from J, the junction kept 9 bases outside the gene matches. Here the CDR3 reads CASSHWRETNNEQFF. The CDR3 DNA reads as TGTGCCAGCAGCCACTGGCGGGAGACTAACAATGAGCAGTTCTTC. Combining the CDR3 with reference TRBV11-2 and TRBJ2-1 gives the whole variable domain EAGVAQSPRYKIIEKRQSVAFWCNPISGHATLYWYQQILGQGPKLLIQFQNNGVVDDSQLPKDRFSAERLKGVDSTLKIQPAKLEDSAVYLCASSHWRETNNEQFFGPGTRLTVL.

V is TRBV27 and J is TRBJ2-2; TRBD1 is a possible D gene (6 bases). The germline CDR1 and CDR2 sequences are MNHEY and SMNVEV (reference sequence). This CDR3 spans 18 amino acids. Deletions cut 10 bases from V and 1 base from J, with 25 bases between. DNA for the CDR3: TGTGCCAACCTTGACCTTCAGGGGCCAATACAGAACACCGGGGAGCTGTTTTTT. As protein: CANLDLQGPIQNTGELFF.

This sequence joins TRBV28 and TRBJ1-5; the match to TRBD1 covers 8 bases. The CDR3 is made up of 17 amino acids. CDR1 and CDR2 from the germline V gene are MDHEN and SYDVKM. The V gene end was trimmed by 8 bases and the J gene end by 0 bases; junction bases not matched to a gene: 12. The CDR3 spells CASWTGPKSYSNQPQHF. The DNA of the CDR3 is TGTGCCAGCTGGACAGGGCCAAAATCCTATAGCAATCAGCCCCAGCATTTT.

The chain uses TRBV4-1 and TRBJ1-2; D remains unclear. V gave up 1 base and J gave up 4 bases, with 10 bases separating them. Germline CDR1 and CDR2: MGHRA and YSYEKL. This CDR3 is 14 amino acids long. The CDR3 is CASSQVPGVYGYTF. The CDR3 DNA follows: TGCGCCAGCAGCCAAGTACCCGGGGTCTATGGCTACACCTTC.

The rearrangement joins TRBV13 to TRBJ2-2; 9 nucleotides align to TRBD1. This CDR3 has 17 amino acids. The V and J ends lost 3 bases and 2 bases, in that order; junction bases with no gene match: 7. Germline CDR1 and CDR2: PRHDT and FYEKMQ (reference sequence). For the CDR3, the DNA is TGTGCCAGCAGCTTCGCCCGGACAGGGGCCAACACCGGGGAGCTGTTTTTT. It yields the protein CASSFARTGANTGELFF.

This chain uses TRBV2 with TRBJ2-1, with D unresolved. V was shortened by 8 bases and J by 4 bases, with 18 bases between the two germline ends. Germline values: CDR1 SNHLY, CDR2 FYNNEI. The CDR3 has 15 residues. Here the CDR3 DNA reads TGTGCCAGCCTCCCGGAAAGACAACGGTACAATGAGCAGTTCTTC. Protein product: CASLPERQRYNEQFF.

The gene calls are TRBV4-1 and TRBJ2-2; TRBD2 aligns across 13 bases. Losses at the gene ends were 0 bases for V and 7 bases for J; bases not matched to a gene: 8. From germline, CDR1 is MGHRA and CDR2 YSYEKL. The CDR3 has 18 amino acids. The CDR3: CASSQELAGGQVDGELFF. DNA of the CDR3: TGCGCCAGCAGCCAAGAACTAGCGGGAGGGCAAGTGGACGGGGAGCTGTTTTTT.

This clone appeared once. The chain recombines TRBV3-1 (or the pseudogene TRBV3-2) with TRBJ2-2, with D tentatively TRBD1 (6 bases). Looked up from germline, CDR1 is LGHDT and CDR2 is YNNKEL (reference sequence). Deletions cut 6 bases from V and 0 bases from J, with 11 bases between. This CDR3 is built from 15 residues. The CDR3 loop is CASSWTDTNTGELFF. In DNA, the CDR3 is TGTGCCAGCAGTTGGACAGATACGAACACCGGGGAGCTGTTTTTT.

This rearrangement joins TRBV28 to TRBJ2-5; D call uncertain. Germline values: CDR1 MDHEN, CDR2 SYDVKM. V shed 6 bases and J shed 1 base, with 15 bases lying between them. The CDR3 length is 15 residues. The CDR3 here is CASSPSHWSQETQYF. The CDR3 DNA is TGTGCCAGCAGCCCAAGTCACTGGTCCCAAGAGACCCAGTACTTC. Filled out from reference TRBV28 and TRBJ2-5, the complete variable domain reads DVKVTQSSRYLVKRTGEKVFLECVQDMDHENMFWYRQDPGLGLRLIYFSYDVKMKEKGDIPEGYSVSREKKERFSLILESASTNQTSMYLCASSPSHWSQETQYFGPGTRLLVL.

The rearrangement uses TRBV4-2 and TRBJ2-4, with D perhaps matching TRBD1 (6 bases). CDR1 LGHNA and CDR2 YNFKEQ come from the germline V gene. The germline V and J ends were trimmed by 1 base and 7 bases, with 14 bases remaining between them. CDR3 length: 15 amino acids. The chain's CDR3 is CASSQVGRGPNIQYF. The CDR3 coding sequence is TGTGCCAGCAGCCAAGTCGGCAGGGGCCCCAACATTCAGTACTTC.

The DNA for the CDR3 is TGTGCCAGCAGGGACTGGGGTGAGCAGTTCTTC. Translating it yields CASRDWGEQFF. The rearrangement uses TRBV28 and TRBJ2-1; D may be TRBD2 (5 bases). In germline, CDR1 is MDHEN, CDR2 SYDVKM. This CDR3 region has 11 residues. V gave up 6 bases and J gave up 9 bases, with 9 bases separating them.

The gene calls are TRBV6-5 and TRBJ2-1; weak D call: TRBD1 (5 bases). Trimming took off 5 bases at V and 6 bases at J, with 8 bases between the two ends. The germline V gene has CDR1 MNHEY and CDR2 SVGAGI. CDR3 length: 12 residues. CDR3 in DNA: TGTGCCAGCAGTCTGACAGTCAATGAGCAGTTCTTC. This codes for CASSLTVNEQFF.